One and the same sample provided the 3 T cell receptor beta chains below, sequenced in a study of shared clonotypes between healthy human individuals. This table comes from immunoSEQ multiplex PCR, and its TCRdb copy is limited to in-frame clones, with some not included. The table lists over a million clones, 78% of them singletons, with 0.55% to 0.7% in the top ten. The sample comprised memory CD4+ T cells from PBMCs. Subset of the sample: CD45RA-negative fraction. These TCRs come from a man younger than 35 in good health. Some clones in this sample may be carry-over from other donors' samples.

The rearrangement links TRBV20-1 to TRBJ1-5; TRBD1 is a possible D gene (5 bases). Trimming pared 5 bases from V and 6 bases from J, leaving 5 bases between. The CDR3 loop spans 10 amino acids. The germline CDR1 and CDR2 sequences are DFQATT and SNEGSKA (reference sequence). CDR3 nucleotide sequence: TGCAGTGCTGGGACTCAGCCCCAGCATTTT. Its protein product is CSAGTQPQHF.

This clone was counted between two and nine times. The chain joins TRBV5-4 to TRBJ2-7, with TRBD1 identical over 8 bases. V was clipped by 4 bases and J by 0 bases; unmatched bases: 3. CDR1 and CDR2 from the germline V gene are SGHNT and YYREEE (reference sequence). The CDR3 consists of 14 residues. The CDR3 nucleotides are TGTGCCAGCAGCCCACAGGGGGGCTCCTACGAGCAGTACTTC. Protein sequence: CASSPQGGSYEQYF.

A few counts support this clone. This sequence joins TRBV19 and TRBJ2-5; tentative D call: TRBD1 (5 bases). The CDR3 consists of 13 residues. V was pared by 11 bases and J by 1 base, with 14 bases between. Per the germline V gene, CDR1 is LNHDA and CDR2 is SQIVND (reference sequence). The chain's CDR3 is CAGTTGAQETQYF. CDR3 nucleotide sequence: TGTGCCGGAACTACAGGTGCCCAAGAGACCCAGTACTTC.